This TCR beta chain is from a study of blood T cell repertoires in COVID-19. The table came from immunoSEQ multiplex PCR; TCRdb's copy has only in-frame clones and leaves some out. The sample records fewer than 85,000 clones, around 85% being singletons. Trimming took 1 base from V and 1 from J, leaving 9 bases between them. The CDR3 loop spans 14 amino acids. Germline V gene data show CDR1 as SGHKS and CDR2 as YYEKEE (reference sequence). This clonotype originated in a man in his 60s with acute or convalescent COVID-19. Sequenced sample: peripheral blood. The V and J genes are TRBV5-5 and TRBJ2-7; D call uncertain. The CDR3 DNA reads TGTGCCAGCAGCTTGAACCCTCAGTCCTACGAGCAGTACTTC. Protein: CASSLNPQSYEQYF.